Below, one T cell receptor (beta chain) is given with its context. Its target is unknown. Libraries were prepared by immunoSEQ multiplex PCR; TCRdb keeps only in-frame clonotypes and omits some of them. The sample includes about 1.5 million clones, roughly 96% of them seen just once. The data derive from a study of shared clonotypes between healthy human individuals. CDR3 length equals 16 residues. The V and J ends lost 3 bases and 5 bases respectively, with 17 bases between them. In germline, CDR1 is SEHNR, CDR2 FQNEAQ (reference sequence). Study results and limitations: Depth was large, yet rarefaction showed that sorted-subset sequencing was incomplete. Donors were few, which limited the genetic and exposure-history diversity represented. Non-shared clonotypes had lower generation probabilities than those shared by all four donors.

This rearrangement joins TRBV7-9 to TRBJ2-1; D might be TRBD1 (6 bases). This TCR was sampled from a man aged 30-40 years in good health. The sample comprised naive CD4+ T cells sorted from blood. The subset here: CD45RA+ positively selected. CDR3: CASSFTGGVGDNEQFF. CDR3 sequence (DNA): TGTGCCAGCAGCTTCACTGGGGGCGTCGGAGACAATGAGCAGTTCTTC.